This paragraph covers one T cell receptor (beta chain) sequence. Its antigen is currently not known. Per-nucleotide qualities are absent, and no much larger clonotype sits a single base away. This record belongs to a study of T cell responses to AZD1222 COVID-19 vaccine (dated by TCRdb to the early 2020s). Turning to the overall study: Because spike-specific TCR depth and breadth did not differ between the two schedules, AZD1222 recipients who got a second dose at roughly 4 weeks were pooled with those who got a second dose at roughly 12 weeks. A total of just over 230 trial participants underwent TCR sequencing, of whom nearly 210 received two doses of AZD1222 and about 25 received two doses of the MenACWY control vaccine. Trial participants were enrolled by age into subgroups of 18-55, 56-69 and 70-plus years, and roughly 150, 30 and 60 TCR-sequenced participants, respectively, were included in these subgroups.

General conclusions and limits of the study: Vaccine-associated CD4 TCRs spanned the whole spike protein, with dominant responses in regions 160-218 and 743-854. The 56-69-year group was small, and its depth increase did not reach significance, likely because of low power. Only five or six AZD1222 recipients were SARS-CoV-2 seropositive at baseline, limiting conclusions about previously exposed vaccinees. After two AZD1222 doses, both the breadth and the depth of spike-specific TCRs were significantly higher than at day 0 and than in MenACWY recipients. Participants were mostly white British and included more females than males, and it was suggested by the authors that clonal diversity may have been underestimated. No day 14 peak-response samples were available, so repertoires were characterized only after the peak T cell response. Reportedly, almost half of the unique spike-specific TCRs recognized epitopes lying outside the regions that are mutated in the B.1.351 and B.1.1.7 variants.

In light of the paper, this sample's time point label describes: baseline before first vaccination. Samples from vaccinated people were obtained from the UK trials COV001 and COV002, which included a single-blind randomized controlled phase 2/3 trial of AZD1222 (ChAdOx1 nCoV-19) in healthy adults. For TCRbeta chain sequencing, PBMC samples from trial participants were taken at day 0 and at day 28 after the second dose. The junction carries 13 bases between V and J, which are trimmed by 3 bases and 5 bases respectively. As encoded in the germline V gene, CDR1 is SGHDN while CDR2 is FVKESK. The CDR3 holds 14 amino acids from the cysteine to the phenylalanine. Just the 42-base CDR3 DNA is kept, in frame starting at base 1. The CDR3 regions of human TCRbeta chains were subjected to immunosequencing. The authors processed their data as follows. TCRs in the repertoires were compared against a reference library of SARS-CoV-2-specific TCRs that had been generated with the MIRA antigen-specificity platform. Breadth was defined as the fraction of unique TCRs that were SARS-CoV-2-associated, and depth was defined as the fraction of total T cells that were SARS-CoV-2-associated. Using the MIRA data, each spike-specific TCR was mapped to the spike region that the TCR reacts to and placed in a CD4 or CD8 class. Log10-transformed breadth and depth values were compared by one-way ANOVA with Sidak's multiple comparisons tests. Here the immuneACCESS table is served through TCRdb, limited to in-frame sequences with V and J called. Missing clones are a known gap in these copies; in checked studies unresolved V genes cover under half, and the rest lacks a known reason. The V and J calls and clone size are taken from that table; D and trimming were inferred from the DNA. The sample profile shows approximately 130,000 clones; more than 85% of them were found once. The ten largest clonotypes hold about 0.91% of the sample.

Here the chain combines TRBV14 and TRBJ1-1; confidence is insufficient to name the D gene. The TCR was taken from an adult in good health. The sequencing used peripheral blood, collected on day 0 of AZD1222 vaccination. The bases read TGTGCCAGCAGCCACTACTCGGGGTGGACTGAAGCTTTCTTT. It codes for CASSHYSGWTEAFF. Reference TRBV14 and TRBJ1-1 genes cover what lies past the CDR3, so the full variable domain is EAGVTQFPSHSVIEKGQTVTLRCDPISGHDNLYWYRRVMGKEIKFLLHFVKESKQDESGMPNNRFLAERTGGTYSTLKVQPAELEDSGVYFCASSHYSGWTEAFFGQGTRLTVV.